This note documents a single TCR beta chain sequence. Sequencing used immunoSEQ multiplex PCR; TCRdb keeps in-frame clones, though not all of them. Counted here are 50,000 to 60,000 clones, around 89% occurring once; the ten biggest clones make up approximately 0.58%. J lost 5 bases, V lost 4 bases, and 9 bases had no gene match. Germline lookup yields CDR1 LGHNT and CDR2 FRNRAP. CDR3 size: 15 residues. This sample was taken from a study of T cell changes during pregnancy in multiple sclerosis. V gene TRBV12-5 combines with J gene TRBJ2-5; 8 bases are shared with TRBD2. Source: CD4+ T cells from peripheral blood mononuclear cells, taken in the first trimester of pregnancy. The receptor was isolated from a female donor with multiple sclerosis, enrolled in a pregnancy study. In DNA, the CDR3 is TGTGCTAGTGGTTCCGGGGGGGTCGGGTTGGAGACCCAGTACTTC. It yields the protein CASGSGGVGLETQYF.